The following is a TCR beta chain sequence with its context. TCRdb keeps only in-frame clones here, not all; method: immunoSEQ multiplex PCR. The sample consists of hundreds of thousands of clones, 87% of them appearing once. This entry comes from a study of blood T cell repertoires in COVID-19. About the study: Material from acute and convalescent COVID-19 was sourced from the United States, Italy and Spain.

Between the trimmed V and J ends, which lost 3 bases and 3 bases, there was a span of 9 bases. The CDR3 totals 13 residues. Per germline, CDR1 PRHDT and CDR2 FYEKMQ (reference sequence). Categorization into cohorts depended on clinical history that participants reported. Among Cohort 3 donors, those recovered had two negative PCRs, clearance, or symptom resolution. V is TRBV13 and J is TRBJ2-7; D possibly corresponds to TRBD2 (6 bases). Sequencing input: PBMCs or T cells enriched from blood (not recorded which). The TCR was taken from a woman between 18 and 30 years old who had recovered from COVID-19. In DNA, the CDR3 is TGTGCCAGCAGCTTCCGGCGGGGCTACGAGCAGTACTTC. Its translation is CASSFRRGYEQYF.